These T cell receptor beta chains were read from a single sample in a study of cytomegalovirus exposure and HLA in healthy donors. Clones were read by immunoSEQ multiplex PCR, and TCRdb kept only the in-frame ones, dropping some. The sample lists around 150,000 clones, roughly 85% occurring once. Sequencing was carried out using PBMCs. The receptors shown here come from a male donor in good health and CMV-seropositive. Both conserved end residues are part of each CDR3. A D gene is named only where the DNA matches it firmly. Expanded clones get a size class; other rows say once, few or many, or leave the size out.

TRBJ2-5 TRBV27 . . CASSGSIGREETQYF TGTGCCAGCAGTGGGTCTATCGGGAGAGAAGAGACCCAGTACTTC
TRBJ2-7 TRBV28 . TRBD2 CASSLGASGTYEQYF TGTGCCAGCAGTTTAGGGGCCAGCGGGACCTACGAGCAGTACTTC
TRBJ2-7 TRBV7-2 . TRBD1 CASSRRQGYEQYF TGTGCCAGCAGCCGTCGACAGGGCTACGAGCAGTACTTC
TRBJ2-7 TRBV6-5 . . CASSYSGVEDYEQYF TGTGCCAGCAGTTACTCAGGGGTTGAAGACTACGAGCAGTACTTC
TRBJ2-1 TRBV28 few TRBD2 CASTSAGAYNEQFF TGTGCCAGCACCTCAGCGGGGGCCTACAATGAGCAGTTCTTC
TRBJ1-3 TRBV6-5 . TRBD1 CASRITTGLWNTIYF TGTGCCAGCAGAATCACGACAGGGTTATGGAACACCATATATTTT
TRBJ1-5 TRBV28 . . CASSTHGQPQHF TGTGCCAGCAGTACGCACGGGCAGCCCCAGCATTTT
TRBJ2-1 TRBV30 . . CAWSTGHSISYNEQFF TGTGCCTGGAGCACTGGACACTCTATCTCCTACAATGAGCAGTTCTTC
TRBJ1-2 TRBV5-1 . . CASSIGPGESGYTF TGCGCCAGCAGCATCGGCCCGGGAGAGAGTGGCTACACCTTC
TRBJ1-2 TRBV6-5 . . CASSLGVVGYGYTF TGTGCCAGCAGTCTAGGGGTGGTCGGCTATGGCTACACCTTC
TRBJ2-3 TRBV4-1 . TRBD2 CASSQVIAGATTDTQYF TGCGCCAGCAGCCAAGTTATAGCGGGAGCAACCACAGATACGCAGTATTTT
TRBJ2-7 TRBV30 once . CAWSVQGGEQYF TGTGCCTGGAGTGTACAAGGGGGCGAGCAGTACTTC
TRBJ1-3 TRBV30 . . CAWRVGGGNTIYF TGTGCCTGGAGAGTCGGGGGGGGAAACACCATATATTTT
TRBJ1-4 TRBV23-1 . TRBD1 CASSPDRGSGEKLFF TGCGCCAGCAGTCCAGACAGGGGGAGCGGTGAAAAACTGTTTTTT
TRBJ2-1 TRBV7-2 few . CASSSRRGGNEQFF TGTGCCAGCAGCTCTCGTAGGGGGGGCAATGAGCAGTTCTTC
TRBJ2-6 TRBV6-6 . . CASSAQGISGANVLTF TGTGCCAGCAGTGCACAGGGCATCTCTGGGGCCAACGTCCTGACTTTC
TRBJ2-1 TRBV5-1 . TRBD1 CASSWAGTDGLGNEQFF TGCGCCAGCAGCTGGGCCGGGACAGACGGGTTGGGCAATGAGCAGTTCTTC
TRBJ2-7 TRBV9 . . CASSEPGTSYEQYF TGTGCCAGCAGCGAGCCCGGGACATCCTACGAGCAGTACTTC
TRBJ1-1 TRBV9 . . CASSEIGGYDTEAFF TGTGCCAGCAGCGAGATTGGAGGATATGACACTGAAGCTTTCTTT
TRBJ2-2 TRBV6-5 . TRBD1 CASSPDRGRTGELFF TGTGCCAGCAGTCCGGACAGGGGGCGAACCGGGGAGCTGTTTTTT
TRBJ1-4 TRBV10-2 . TRBD1 CASRLGQGVATNEKLFF TGCGCCAGCAGACTAGGACAGGGAGTTGCAACTAATGAAAAACTGTTTTTT
TRBJ2-3 TRBV7-2 . TRBD2 CASRATSGRRTDTQYF TGTGCCAGCAGGGCTACTAGCGGGAGACGCACAGATACGCAGTATTTT
TRBJ1-1 TRBV30 once . CAWKLGTKFAEAFF TGTGCCTGGAAATTAGGGACAAAATTTGCTGAAGCTTTCTTT
TRBJ2-3 TRBV29-1 . . CSVWGERLGIPSTDTQYF TGCAGCGTTTGGGGGGAGAGACTAGGAATACCTAGCACAGATACGCAGTATTTT
TRBJ1-1 TRBV18 . . CASSYTGEAFF TGTGCCAGCTCGTACACGGGTGAAGCTTTCTTT
TRBJ1-1 TRBV7-2 . . CASTPRPNTEAFF TGTGCCAGCACCCCCCGTCCGAACACTGAAGCTTTCTTT
TRBJ2-4 TRBV10-3 . . CAISPSGSKNIQYF TGTGCCATCAGCCCATCAGGCTCCAAAAACATTCAGTACTTC
TRBJ2-7 TRBV4-1 . . CASSQVNSYEQYF TGCGCCAGCAGCCAAGTTAACAGCTACGAGCAGTACTTC
TRBJ2-2 TRBV4-3 . TRBD2 CASSQPGLAGEIIGELFF TGCGCCAGCAGCCAACCCGGACTAGCGGGAGAGATCATCGGGGAGCTGTTTTTT
TRBJ2-3 TRBV30 . . CAWSQGRTDTQYF TGTGCCTGGAGTCAGGGTCGCACAGATACGCAGTATTTT
TRBJ2-1 TRBV4-3 . TRBD2 CASSHGLAGGYNEQFF TGCGCCAGCAGCCACGGACTAGCGGGGGGATACAATGAGCAGTTCTTC
TRBJ2-7 TRBV28 . . CASSPRSGYEQYF TGTGCCAGCAGTCCCCGGAGTGGCTACGAGCAGTACTTC
TRBJ1-1 TRBV9 . TRBD1 CASSDRQGPGTEAFF TGTGCCAGCAGCGACCGACAGGGGCCGGGCACTGAAGCTTTCTTT
TRBJ2-3 TRBV9 . . CASSPLVESTDTQYF TGTGCCAGCAGCCCGTTGGTGGAGTCGACAGATACGCAGTATTTT
TRBJ1-2 TRBV27 . TRBD1 CASSPAWTGGSYGYTF TGTGCCAGCAGCCCCGCCTGGACAGGGGGAAGTTATGGCTACACCTTC
TRBJ1-1 TRBV16 . . CASSRTGTNTEAFF TGTGCCAGCAGCCGAACAGGGACGAACACTGAAGCTTTCTTT
TRBJ2-7 TRBV28 once . CASTLGVEQYF TGTGCCAGCACCTTAGGGGTCGAGCAGTACTTC
TRBJ2-7 TRBV13 . . CASRRANEQYF TGTGCCAGCAGAAGAGCGAACGAGCAGTACTTC
TRBJ2-7 TRBV19 . . CATMDIPDNYEQYF TGTGCCACCATGGACATACCAGACAACTACGAGCAGTACTTC
TRBJ2-5 TRBV28 . TRBD2 CASSPPGLAGAGQYF TGTGCCAGCAGCCCCCCGGGACTAGCGGGAGCGGGGCAGTACTTC